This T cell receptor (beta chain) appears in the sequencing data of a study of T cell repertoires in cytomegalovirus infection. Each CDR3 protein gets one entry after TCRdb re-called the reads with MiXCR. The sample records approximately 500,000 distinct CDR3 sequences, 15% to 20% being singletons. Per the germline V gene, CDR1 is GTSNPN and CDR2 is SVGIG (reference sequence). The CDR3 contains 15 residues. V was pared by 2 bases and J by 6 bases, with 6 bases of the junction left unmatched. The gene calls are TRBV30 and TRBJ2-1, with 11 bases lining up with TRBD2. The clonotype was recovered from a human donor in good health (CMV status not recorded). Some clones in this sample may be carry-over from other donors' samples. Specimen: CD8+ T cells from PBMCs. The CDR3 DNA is TGTGCCTGGAGTCTTACCGGGACTAGCGGCAATGAGCAGTTCTTC. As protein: CAWSLTGTSGNEQFF.